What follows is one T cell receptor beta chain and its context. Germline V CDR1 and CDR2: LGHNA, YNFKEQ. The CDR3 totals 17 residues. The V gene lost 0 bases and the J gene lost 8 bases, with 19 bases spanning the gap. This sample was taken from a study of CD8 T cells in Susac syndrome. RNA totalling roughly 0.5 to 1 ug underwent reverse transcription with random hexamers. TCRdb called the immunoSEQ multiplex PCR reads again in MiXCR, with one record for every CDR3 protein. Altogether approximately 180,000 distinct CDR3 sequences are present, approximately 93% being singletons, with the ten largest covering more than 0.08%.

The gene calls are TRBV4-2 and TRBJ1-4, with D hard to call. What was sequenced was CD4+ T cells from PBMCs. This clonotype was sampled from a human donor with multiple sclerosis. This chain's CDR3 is CASSQDPPGTRLEKLFF. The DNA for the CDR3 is TGTGCCAGCAGCCAAGATCCACCGGGAACGCGTTTAGAAAAACTGTTTTTT.